These T cell receptor beta chains were read from a single sample in a study of blood T cell repertoires in COVID-19. Some clones are missing from TCRdb's copy, which holds only in-frame ones; the method was immunoSEQ multiplex PCR. The repertoire includes approximately 310,000 clones, roughly 90% of them detected once, and approximately 5.5% sits in the top ten. Sequenced sample: PBMCs or T cells enriched from blood (not recorded which). The origin of the receptors is a man aged 55 to 70 who had recovered from COVID-19. The CDR3 runs from the conserved cysteine through the conserved F or W. The order of the fields is J gene, V gene, CDR3 protein.

TRBJ1-1,TRBV5-1,CASSVDRGNTEAFF
TRBJ2-2,TRBV7-2,CASSLTSGFYTGELFF
TRBJ2-7,TRBV15,CATSSLKWDSGSYEQYF
TRBJ2-7,TRBV5-4,CASSLGGPTAYEQYF
TRBJ2-1,TRBV9,CASSEGSGIGYNEQFF
TRBJ1-2,TRBV28,CASSLFRSPPQDYGYTF
TRBJ1-1,TRBV11-3,CASSLQGGTEAFF
TRBJ2-2,TRBV7-3,CASSLGINTGELFF
TRBJ1-1,TRBV18,CASSPYRGQSHKNTEAFF
TRBJ1-1,TRBV6-6,CASSSGRWAAEAFF
TRBJ2-1,TRBV7-9,CASSFRAGLYNEQFF
TRBJ2-7,TRBV7-6,CASSLEAGSYEQYF
TRBJ2-1,TRBV24-1,CATSDPGTSGVYNEQFF
TRBJ2-7,TRBV6-5,CASSYGDSSYEQYF
TRBJ2-3,TRBV28,CASSLSGRTDTQYF
TRBJ1-5,TRBV28,CASSPGTEHNQPQHF
TRBJ2-5,TRBV7-2,CASSTTSGRPETQYF
TRBJ2-7,TRBV9,CASSADPRPYEQYF
TRBJ2-1,TRBV10-3,CAIRPEVGGRYNEQFF
TRBJ1-4,TRBV5-1,CASSFSTGLAEKLFF
TRBJ2-5,TRBV7-3,CASSFGLAGGRTQYF
TRBJ2-1,TRBV6-6,CASRPWTENNEQFF
TRBJ2-7,TRBV5-1,CASRASGSNIEQYF
TRBJ2-7,TRBV25-1,CASRDTYEQYF
TRBJ2-3,TRBV19,CASSTPDRVTQYF
TRBJ2-7,TRBV29-1,CSVGPGLAGNEQYF